Shown below are 17 T cell receptor beta chains from a single sample sequenced in a study of a mutant IDH1 vaccine in newly diagnosed glioma. The assay was immunoSEQ multiplex PCR, and TCRdb's table has in-frame clones only and misses some. Among tens of thousands of clones, 81% were seen once, and the ten largest hold roughly 14%. Noted time point: week 35, safety follow-up. Each dose delivered 300 ug of mutant IDH1 20-mer peptide subcutaneously with imiquimod. The antigens of these receptors remain unknown. Sequences were derived from PBMCs, sampled from a glioma patient whose treatment included an IDH1 peptide vaccine. The receptors come from a young man with glioma.

The chain joins TRBV27 to TRBJ1-5, with D perhaps matching TRBD1 (6 bases). The V end lost 0 bases, the J end lost 15 bases, and 18 bases lay between the germline ends. Germline CDR1 MNHEY, CDR2 SMNVEV (reference sequence). This CDR3 has 14 residues. CDR3 nucleotide sequence: TGTGCCAGCAGTTTATCCCCCGAGACAGGTCATTCGCATTTT. The encoded protein is CASSLSPETGHSHF.

This chain links TRBV6-5 with TRBJ2-2; weak D call: TRBD2 (6 bases). This CDR3 is built from 12 residues. The V end was cut by 6 bases, the J end by 7 bases, with 9 bases between. Germline assignment: CDR1 MNHEY and CDR2 SVGAGI. The CDR3 bases are TGTGCCAGCAGCCCCGGGGGCGGGGAGCTGTTTTTT. It codes for CASSPGGGELFF.

The rearrangement uses TRBV6-5 and TRBJ2-7; D possibly corresponds to TRBD2 (6 bases). This CDR3 region has 15 residues. Germline CDR1 MNHEY, CDR2 SVGAGI. V lost 2 bases and J lost 0, with 11 bases in between. This CDR3 reads CASSYGGTASYEQYF. CDR3 sequence (DNA): TGTGCCAGCAGTTACGGGGGGACCGCCTCCTACGAGCAGTACTTC.

In its sample, this clone was seen once. The chain joins TRBV5-8 to TRBJ1-2; 9 bases line up with TRBD1. Germline V gives CDR1 SGHTS, CDR2 YDEGEE. This CDR3 has 14 residues. V shed 4 bases, J shed 8 bases, and the junction held 9 bases outside the gene matches. This CDR3 reads CASSPRTGASGYTF. In nucleotides, the CDR3 is TGTGCCAGCAGCCCTAGGACAGGGGCGTCGGGCTACACCTTC.

This clone was counted only a few times. The chain has TRBV15 and TRBJ1-2; D remains ambiguous. Germline V gene lookup returns CDR1 LNHNV and CDR2 YYDKDF (reference sequence). Between the trimmed V and J ends, which lost 1 base and 2 bases, there was a span of 11 bases. The CDR3 loop spans 15 amino acids. This CDR3 is CATSRGSAGNYGYTF. The CDR3, as DNA: TGTGCCACCAGCAGAGGGTCGGCAGGAAACTATGGCTACACCTTC.

This clone was detected a few times. This chain uses TRBV2 with TRBJ1-2, with 7 bases lining up with TRBD1. The germline V gene encodes CDR1 SNHLY and CDR2 FYNNEI. J was trimmed by 3 bases and V by 6 bases; bases with no gene match: 7. The CDR3 length is 14 residues. CDR3 in DNA: TGTGCCAGCAGCGAGGGGGCGCGGGACTATGGCTACACCTTC. This encodes CASSEGARDYGYTF.

V usage is TRBV10-3 and J usage is TRBJ1-2; tentatively, D is TRBD1 (6 bases). In germline, CDR1 is ENHRY, CDR2 SYGVKD. This CDR3 comprises 16 residues. With 1 base removed from V and 4 bases from J, the gap between germline ends came to 16 bases. The CDR3 bases are TGTGCCATCAGTGAGTTTCGGACAGCGGCTTTCTATGGCTACACCTTC. Its translation: CAISEFRTAAFYGYTF.

This clone came up once. The rearrangement links TRBV7-7 to TRBJ2-1; D may correspond to TRBD1 or TRBD2 (6 bases each). The germline V gene has CDR1 SSHAT and CDR2 FNYEAQ (reference sequence). V was clipped by 5 bases and J by 8 bases, with 10 bases between them. The CDR3 is made up of 12 amino acids. CDR3 sequence (DNA): TGTGCCAGCAGCCAGGAGGGGGATGAGCAGTTCTTC. It translates to CASSQEGDEQFF.

This clone was detected only once. The chain carries TRBV19 and TRBJ1-1, with no clear D. This CDR3 has 14 residues. V lost 1 base and J lost 7, with 13 bases in between. Germline assignment: CDR1 LNHDA and CDR2 SQIVND (reference sequence). CDR3 protein: CASSIVEGNGEAFF. In DNA form, the CDR3 reads TGTGCCAGTAGTATAGTTGAGGGTAATGGTGAAGCTTTCTTT.

The gene calls are TRBV5-1 and TRBJ1-1; D gene ambiguous. The CDR3 runs 13 residues. The germline V and J ends were trimmed by 1 base and 0 bases, with 4 bases remaining between them. The germline gives CDR1 SGHRS, CDR2 YFSETQ. This chain's CDR3 is CASSLSLNTEAFF. In DNA, the CDR3 is TGCGCCAGCAGCTTGAGTCTGAACACTGAAGCTTTCTTT.

By share of the sample, this clone is medium-sized. The V and J genes are TRBV6-5 and TRBJ1-1, with D perhaps matching TRBD1 (6 bases). The CDR3 totals 15 residues. The germline CDR1 and CDR2 sequences are MNHEY and SVGAGI. The ends were cut back, 2 bases at V and 6 bases at J, with 16 bases in the middle. DNA for the CDR3: TGTGCCAGCAGTTACACGGGGTGGGGGCAAGCTGAAGCTTTCTTT. It translates to CASSYTGWGQAEAFF.

The gene calls are TRBV11-2 and TRBJ2-7; 8 bases fit TRBD2. This CDR3 has 15 residues. CDR1 is SGHAT and CDR2 is FQNNGV in the germline V gene. With V trimmed by 5 bases and J by 4 bases, 10 bases remained unmatched. CDR3 nucleotide sequence: TGTGCCAGCAGCGCCTCTGGACTAGCAGGTTACGAGCAGTACTTC. Translated: CASSASGLAGYEQYF.

The chain employs TRBV5-1 and TRBJ2-5; 11 nucleotides line up with TRBD1. CDR1 SGHRS and CDR2 YFSETQ come from the germline V gene. V was pared by 3 bases and J by 4 bases, with 11 bases of the junction left unmatched. There are 17 residues in the CDR3. The CDR3 nucleotides are TGCGCCAGCAGCTCCTACCCGGGACAGGGGGTGGGAGAGACCCAGTACTTC. Amino acids: CASSSYPGQGVGETQYF. Drawing the rest from reference TRBV5-1 and TRBJ2-5, the complete variable domain is KAGVTQTPRYLIKTRGQQVTLSCSPISGHRSVSWYQQTPGQGLQFLFEYFSETQRNKGNFPGRFSGRQFSNSRSEMNVSTLELGDSALYLCASSSYPGQGVGETQYFGPGTRLLVL.

V is TRBV7-2 and J is TRBJ2-2; TRBD2 matches at 10 bases. The CDR3 totals 18 residues. Germline CDR1 SGHTA, CDR2 FQGNSA. V lost 1 base and J lost 4; bases outside the gene matches: 9. In nucleotides, the CDR3 is TGTGCCAGCAGCTTAGAATCCCCGAGCGGGAGGGCCACCGGGGAGCTGTTTTTT. This codes for CASSLESPSGRATGELFF.

V gene TRBV6-4 combines with J gene TRBJ2-1; possible D gene TRBD2, 6 bases. With 1 base removed from V and 7 bases from J, the gap between germline ends came to 14 bases. Germline V gives CDR1 MRHNA, CDR2 SNTAGT. The CDR3 spans 15 residues. CDR3 sequence (DNA): TGTGCCAGCAGTGACTTTGTGGGCGGGATGAATGAGCAGTTCTTC. Its translation: CASSDFVGGMNEQFF.

The rearrangement uses TRBV14 and TRBJ2-3, with D possibly matching TRBD2 (5 bases). There are 15 residues in the CDR3. CDR1 and CDR2 (germline): SGHDN, FVKESK. Trimming pared 1 base from V and 5 bases from J, leaving 13 bases between. The CDR3 sequence: CASSQVPGVGDTQYF. In DNA, the CDR3 is TGTGCCAGCAGCCAAGTCCCCGGGGTGGGAGATACGCAGTATTTT.

The chain links TRBV4-1 to TRBJ2-7; 9 bases align to TRBD1. The CDR3 sequence is 13 residues long. V was pared by 5 bases and J by 5 bases, with 4 bases of the junction left unmatched. The germline V gene encodes CDR1 MGHRA and CDR2 YSYEKL. CDR3 sequence: CASSSRTGDEQYF. In DNA form, the CDR3 reads TGCGCCAGCAGCTCCCGGACAGGGGACGAGCAGTACTTC.